The entry below describes one T cell receptor beta chain. The PCR made use of 60 Vbeta and 13 Jbeta primers. Method: immunoSEQ multiplex PCR; TCRdb's copy keeps in-frame clones and lacks some. The repertoire includes 170,000 or so clones, roughly 82% of them detected once, and approximately 6.5% sits in the top ten. The sample belongs to a study of cytomegalovirus exposure and HLA in healthy donors. V was pared by 7 bases and J by 4 bases, with 6 bases of the junction left unmatched. The V gene's germline CDR1 is SQVTM and CDR2 ANQGSEA. The CDR3 totals 12 residues. The gene calls are TRBV29-1 and TRBJ1-2; 7 bases map to TRBD1. Sample: PBMCs. The source is a man aged 50 or older in good health and CMV-seropositive. CDR3 amino acids: CSAMGQTYGYTF. CDR3 in DNA: TGCAGCGCTATGGGACAGACCTATGGCTACACCTTC.